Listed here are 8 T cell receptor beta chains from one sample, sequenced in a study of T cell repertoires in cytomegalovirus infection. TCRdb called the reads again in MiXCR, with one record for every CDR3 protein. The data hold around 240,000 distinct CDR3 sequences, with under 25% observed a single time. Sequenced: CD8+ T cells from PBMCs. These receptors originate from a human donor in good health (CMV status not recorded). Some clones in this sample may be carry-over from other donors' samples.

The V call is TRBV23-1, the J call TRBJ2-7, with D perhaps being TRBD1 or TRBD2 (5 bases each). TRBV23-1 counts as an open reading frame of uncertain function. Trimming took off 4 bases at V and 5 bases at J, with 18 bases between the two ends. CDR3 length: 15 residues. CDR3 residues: CASSRPPRDRDEQYF. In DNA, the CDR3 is TGCGCCAGCAGTCGCCCCCCTCGGGACCGGGACGAGCAGTACTTC.

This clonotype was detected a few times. CDR3 amino acids: CASTFGGRYNEQFF. CDR3 sequence (DNA): TGTGCCAGTACCTTCGGTGGAAGGTACAATGAGCAGTTCTTC. The rearrangement joins TRBV19 to TRBJ2-1; D unclear. There are 14 residues in the CDR3. The germline gives CDR1 LNHDA, CDR2 SQIVND (reference sequence). V gave up 7 bases and J gave up 4 bases, with 14 bases separating them.

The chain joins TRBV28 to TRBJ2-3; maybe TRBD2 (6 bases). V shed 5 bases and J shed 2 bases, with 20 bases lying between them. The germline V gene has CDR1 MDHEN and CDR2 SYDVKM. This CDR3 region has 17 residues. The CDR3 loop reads CASSGEAGPSYTDTQYF. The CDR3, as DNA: TGTGCCAGCAGTGGTGAGGCGGGACCGAGTTACACAGATACGCAGTATTTT. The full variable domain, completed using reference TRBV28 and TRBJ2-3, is DVKVTQSSRYLVKRTGEKVFLECVQDMDHENMFWYRQDPGLGLRLIYFSYDVKMKEKGDIPEGYSVSREKKERFSLILESASTNQTSMYLCASSGEAGPSYTDTQYFGPGTRLTVL.

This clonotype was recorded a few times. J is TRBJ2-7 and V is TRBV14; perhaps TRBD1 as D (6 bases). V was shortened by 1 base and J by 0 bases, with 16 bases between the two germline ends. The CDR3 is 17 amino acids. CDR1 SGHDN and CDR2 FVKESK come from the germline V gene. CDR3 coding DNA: TGTGCCAGCAGCCAAGTTTCTGGCCAGGGGAGCTCCTACGAGCAGTACTTC. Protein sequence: CASSQVSGQGSSYEQYF.

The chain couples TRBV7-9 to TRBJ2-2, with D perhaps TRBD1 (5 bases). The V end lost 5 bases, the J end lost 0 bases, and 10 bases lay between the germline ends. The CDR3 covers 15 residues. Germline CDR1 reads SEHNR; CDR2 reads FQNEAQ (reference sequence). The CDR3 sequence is CASSQRGSNTGELFF. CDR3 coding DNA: TGTGCCAGCAGCCAAAGGGGATCGAACACCGGGGAGCTGTTTTTT.

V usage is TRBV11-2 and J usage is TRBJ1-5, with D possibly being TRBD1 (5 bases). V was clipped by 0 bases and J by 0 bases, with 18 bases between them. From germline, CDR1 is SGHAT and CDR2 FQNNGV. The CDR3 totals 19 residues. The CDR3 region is CASSLDLGTGFLSNQPQHF. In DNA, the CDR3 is TGTGCCAGCAGCTTAGATCTGGGGACGGGCTTTCTTAGCAATCAGCCCCAGCATTTT.

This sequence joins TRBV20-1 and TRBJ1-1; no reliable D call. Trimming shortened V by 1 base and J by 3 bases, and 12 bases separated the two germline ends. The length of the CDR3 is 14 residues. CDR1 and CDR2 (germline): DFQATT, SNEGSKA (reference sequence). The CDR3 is CSARALAGHTEAFF. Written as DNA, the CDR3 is TGCAGTGCTAGAGCCCTAGCCGGACACACTGAAGCTTTCTTT.

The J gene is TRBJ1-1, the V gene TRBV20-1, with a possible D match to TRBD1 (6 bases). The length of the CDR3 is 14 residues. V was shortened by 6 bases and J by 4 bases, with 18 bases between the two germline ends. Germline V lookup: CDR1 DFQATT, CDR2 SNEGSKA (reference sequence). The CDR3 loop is CSAGGAGAFTEAFF. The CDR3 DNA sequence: TGCAGTGCAGGCGGGGCAGGGGCATTCACTGAAGCTTTCTTT.